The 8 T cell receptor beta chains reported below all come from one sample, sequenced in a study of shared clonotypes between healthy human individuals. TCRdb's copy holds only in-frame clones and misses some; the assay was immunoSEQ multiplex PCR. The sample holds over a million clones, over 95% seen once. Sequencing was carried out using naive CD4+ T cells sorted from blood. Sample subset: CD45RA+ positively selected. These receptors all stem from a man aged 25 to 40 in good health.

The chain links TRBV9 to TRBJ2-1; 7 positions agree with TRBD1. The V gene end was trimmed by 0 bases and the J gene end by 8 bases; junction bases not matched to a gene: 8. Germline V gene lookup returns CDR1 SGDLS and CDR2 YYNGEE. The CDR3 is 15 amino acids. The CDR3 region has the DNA TGTGCCAGCAGCGTAGTAGAGACAGGGTTCCATGAGCAGTTCTTC. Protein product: CASSVVETGFHEQFF.

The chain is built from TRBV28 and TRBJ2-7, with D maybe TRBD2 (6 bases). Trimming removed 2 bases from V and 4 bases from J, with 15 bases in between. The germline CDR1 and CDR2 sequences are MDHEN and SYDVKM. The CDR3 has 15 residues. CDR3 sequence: CASSLLPTRGYEQYF. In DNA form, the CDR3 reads TGTGCCAGCAGTTTACTACCTACCCGGGGGTACGAGCAGTACTTC.

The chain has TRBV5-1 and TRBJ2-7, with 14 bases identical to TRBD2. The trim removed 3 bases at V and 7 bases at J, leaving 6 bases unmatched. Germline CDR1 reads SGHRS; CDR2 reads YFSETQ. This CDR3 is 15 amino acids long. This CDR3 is CASSSPGLAGVEQYF. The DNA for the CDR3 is TGCGCCAGCAGCTCACCGGGACTAGCGGGAGTTGAGCAGTACTTC.

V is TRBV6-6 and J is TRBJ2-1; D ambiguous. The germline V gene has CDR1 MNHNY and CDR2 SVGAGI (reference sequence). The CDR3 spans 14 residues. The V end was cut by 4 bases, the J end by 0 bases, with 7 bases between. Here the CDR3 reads CASSSRSSYNEQFF. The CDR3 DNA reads TGTGCCAGCAGTTCCCGGAGCTCCTACAATGAGCAGTTCTTC.

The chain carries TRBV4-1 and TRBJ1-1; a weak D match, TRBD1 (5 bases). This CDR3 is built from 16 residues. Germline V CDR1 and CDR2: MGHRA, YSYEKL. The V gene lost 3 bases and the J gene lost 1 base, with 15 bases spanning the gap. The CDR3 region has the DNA TGCGCCAGCAGCCATATTATGGGACCGAAGAACACTGAAGCTTTCTTT. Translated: CASSHIMGPKNTEAFF.

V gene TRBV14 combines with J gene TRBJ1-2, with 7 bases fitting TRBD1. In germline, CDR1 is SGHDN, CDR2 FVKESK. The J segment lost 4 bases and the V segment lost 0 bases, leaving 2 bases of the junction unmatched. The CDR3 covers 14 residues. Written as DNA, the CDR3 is TGTGCCAGCAGCCAAGATTACAGGGGCTATGGCTACACCTTC. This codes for CASSQDYRGYGYTF.

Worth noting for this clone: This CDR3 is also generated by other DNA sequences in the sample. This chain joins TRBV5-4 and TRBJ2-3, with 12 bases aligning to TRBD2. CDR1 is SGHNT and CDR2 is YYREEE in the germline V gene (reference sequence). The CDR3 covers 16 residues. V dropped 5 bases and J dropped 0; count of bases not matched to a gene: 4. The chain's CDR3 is CASSSGTSGSTDTQYF. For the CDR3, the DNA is TGTGCCAGCAGTTCCGGGACTAGCGGGAGCACAGATACGCAGTATTTT.

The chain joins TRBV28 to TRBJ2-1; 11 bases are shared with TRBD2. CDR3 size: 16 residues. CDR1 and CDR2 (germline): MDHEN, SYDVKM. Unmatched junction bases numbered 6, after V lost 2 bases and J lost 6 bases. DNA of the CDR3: TGTGCCAGCAGTTTAGTGCTAGCGGGAGGCTTCAATGAGCAGTTCTTC. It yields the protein CASSLVLAGGFNEQFF.